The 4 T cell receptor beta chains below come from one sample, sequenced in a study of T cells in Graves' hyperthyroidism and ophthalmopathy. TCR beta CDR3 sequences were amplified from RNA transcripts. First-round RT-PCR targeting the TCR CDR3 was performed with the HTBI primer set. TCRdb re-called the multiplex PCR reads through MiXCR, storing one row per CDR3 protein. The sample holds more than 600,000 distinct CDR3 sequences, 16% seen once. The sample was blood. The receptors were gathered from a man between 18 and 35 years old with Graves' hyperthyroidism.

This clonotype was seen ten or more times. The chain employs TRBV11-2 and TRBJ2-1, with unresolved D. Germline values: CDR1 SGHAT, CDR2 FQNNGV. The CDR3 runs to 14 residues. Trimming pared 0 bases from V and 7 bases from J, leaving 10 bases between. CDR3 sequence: CASSLDPIRNEQFF. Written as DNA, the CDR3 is TGTGCCAGCAGCTTAGACCCGATCCGTAATGAGCAGTTCTTC.

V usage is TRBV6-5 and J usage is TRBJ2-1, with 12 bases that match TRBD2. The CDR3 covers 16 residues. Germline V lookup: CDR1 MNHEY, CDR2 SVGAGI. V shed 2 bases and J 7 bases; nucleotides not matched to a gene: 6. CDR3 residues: CASSYALAGGINEQFF. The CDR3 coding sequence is TGTGCCAGCAGTTACGCCCTAGCGGGAGGGATAAATGAGCAGTTCTTC.

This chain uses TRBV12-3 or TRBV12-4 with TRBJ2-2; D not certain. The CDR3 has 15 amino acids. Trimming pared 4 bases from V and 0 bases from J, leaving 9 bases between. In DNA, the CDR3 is TGTGCCAGCAGTTCCCTGCCGGCGAACACCGGGGAGCTGTTTTTT. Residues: CASSSLPANTGELFF.

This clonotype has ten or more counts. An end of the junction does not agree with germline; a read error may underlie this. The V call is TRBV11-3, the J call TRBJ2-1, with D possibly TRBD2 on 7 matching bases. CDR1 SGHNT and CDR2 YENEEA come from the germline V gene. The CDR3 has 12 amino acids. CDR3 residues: CASSYGGRELFF. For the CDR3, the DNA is TGTGCCAGCAGCTATGGGGGGCGGGAGCTGTTCTTC.